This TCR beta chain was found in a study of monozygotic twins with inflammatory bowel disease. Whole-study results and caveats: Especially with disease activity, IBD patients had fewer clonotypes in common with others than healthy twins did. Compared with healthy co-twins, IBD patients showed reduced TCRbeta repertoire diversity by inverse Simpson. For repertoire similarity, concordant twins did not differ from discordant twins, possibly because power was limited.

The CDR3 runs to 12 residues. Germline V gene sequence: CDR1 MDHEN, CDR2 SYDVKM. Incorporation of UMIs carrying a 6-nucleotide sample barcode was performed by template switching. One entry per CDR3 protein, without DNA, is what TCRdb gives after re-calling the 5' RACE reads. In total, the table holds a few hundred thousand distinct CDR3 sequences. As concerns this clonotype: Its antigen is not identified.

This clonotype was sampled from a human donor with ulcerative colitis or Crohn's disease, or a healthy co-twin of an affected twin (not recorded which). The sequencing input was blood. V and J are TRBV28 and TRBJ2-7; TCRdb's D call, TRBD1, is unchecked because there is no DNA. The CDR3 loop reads CATTGRRSEQYF.